Detailed here is one T cell receptor (beta chain). Its antigen is currently not known. No base qualities exist here, and no much larger clone lies one base off it. This sample stems from a study of blood T cell repertoires in COVID-19 (dated by TCRdb to 2019 to 2021). About the investigation overall: Samples covering the acute and convalescent phases of COVID-19 were provided by collaborators in the United States, Italy and Spain. The material from the prospective study consisted of cDNA or gDNA derived from T cells, B-cell-depleted T cells, or PBMCs. The dataset comprised deeply sampled blood TCRbeta repertoires from subjects exposed to, actively infected with, or recovered from COVID-19. The repertoires were released in a freely available public database meant as a resource for research on the immune response to SARS-CoV-2. Samples were obtained from the ongoing ImmuneRACE study (first 160 participants) and from approximately 1,200 subjects provided by 6 global collaborators. Sample metadata almost always included a de-identified subject ID, COVID-19 status, age in years and sex. HLA class I and class II types, where available, came from metadata supplied by the sample provider rather than from assay-based typing. The investigation overall reported the following: The amount of clinical and demographic metadata varied by source and participant and was provided uncurated.

In the prospective study, participants were about 18 to 95 years old, resided in fewer than 25 geographic areas of the United States, and were enrolled through a virtual design. In the prospective study, participants were assigned to cohorts based on the clinical history participants reported in a screening survey and a study questionnaire. In the prospective study, whole blood, serum and a nasopharyngeal or oropharyngeal swab were collected from each participant by mobile phlebotomists. Prospective study participants could optionally give additional blood draws and questionnaires over an approximately two-month period. Before DNA extraction, prospective study blood samples were shipped either frozen or at room temperature. TCRbeta CDR3 regions were amplified from genomic DNA using the immunoSEQ Assay, a bias-controlled multiplex PCR. The published analysis was carried out like this. The number of nucleated cells in each sample was estimated from the amplification of reference gene primers within the assay. To quantify the absolute abundance of each unique TCRbeta CDR3 rearrangement, sequence reads were collapsed and filtered. For each sample, productive Simpson clonality was calculated by taking the square root of Simpson's diversity index across productive rearrangements. TCRdb mirrors the immuneACCESS table, restricted to in-frame sequences. Some clones are absent from its copies; in checked studies, under half trace to an unresolved V gene, and the reason for the others is unknown. V and J calls and clone size come straight from that table; D and trimming were deduced from the DNA. This sample gives about 210,000 clones in total; about 76% of them show up just once. Of the sample, around 9.3% is held by the ten largest clones.

From the cysteine through the phenylalanine, the CDR3 covers 15 amino acids. CDR3 DNA is the only sequence kept; it has 45 bases, read in frame from the first base. Reading the germline V gene gives CDR1 MGHRA and CDR2 YSYEKL. Trimming leaves V shorter by 10 bases and J shorter by 2 bases, with the junction holding 13 bases beyond the gene matches. The specimen sequenced was PBMCs or T cells enriched from blood (not recorded which). Recombination joined TRBV4-1 with TRBJ1-2, with 7 bases in between that match TRBD1. The TCR originated in a woman between 45 and 65 years old with acute COVID-19. The bases are TGCGCCACCAAGACCACGACAGGGAGGAACTATGGCTACACCTTC. Its protein product is CATKTTTGRNYGYTF.